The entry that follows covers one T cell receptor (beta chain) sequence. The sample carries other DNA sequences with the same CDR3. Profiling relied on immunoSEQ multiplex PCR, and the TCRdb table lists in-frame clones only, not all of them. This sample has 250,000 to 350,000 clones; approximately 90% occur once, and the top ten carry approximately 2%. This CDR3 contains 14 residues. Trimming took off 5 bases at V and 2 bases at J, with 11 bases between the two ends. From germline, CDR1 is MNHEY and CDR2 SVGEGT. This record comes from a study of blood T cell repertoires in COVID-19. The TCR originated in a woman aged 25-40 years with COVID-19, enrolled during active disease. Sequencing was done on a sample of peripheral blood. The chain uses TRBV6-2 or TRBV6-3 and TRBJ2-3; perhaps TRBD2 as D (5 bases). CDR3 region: CASSLGGSTDTQYF. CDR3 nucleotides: TGTGCCAGCAGTCTCGGAGGATCCACAGATACGCAGTATTTT.